This is a list of T cell receptor beta chains from one sample in a study of blood T cell repertoires in COVID-19. Clones were sequenced by immunoSEQ multiplex PCR, and TCRdb holds only the in-frame ones, with some missing. Among under 55,000 clones listed, roughly 84% were seen once. The specimen was peripheral blood. The receptors shown here come from a woman aged 80 or over with acute or convalescent COVID-19. Both conserved end residues are part of each CDR3. The D gene is left open where the match is weak.

D: TRBD1; J: TRBJ2-7; V: TRBV6-6; CDR3: CASRYVGQGAVNEQYF
D: NA; J: TRBJ2-7; V: TRBV3-1/TRBV3-2; CDR3: CASSQPSGTFYEQYF
D: NA; J: TRBJ1-2; V: TRBV5-1; CDR3: CASSAVLNYGYTF
D: TRBD1; J: TRBJ1-2; V: TRBV5-4; CDR3: CASSFGGQGKQSDGYTF
D: NA; J: TRBJ2-1; V: TRBV27; CDR3: CASSLAGRNNEQFF
D: TRBD1; J: TRBJ2-3; V: TRBV7-9; CDR3: CASSLGQGGDTQYF
D: NA; J: TRBJ1-2; V: TRBV27; CDR3: CASSFAQGNYGYTF
D: TRBD1; J: TRBJ1-6; V: TRBV7-9; CDR3: CASSLDRGNSYNSPLHF
D: NA; J: TRBJ1-1; V: TRBV3-1/TRBV3-2; CDR3: CASSQERGTEAFF
D: TRBD1; J: TRBJ2-7; V: TRBV7-8; CDR3: CASSRSGQTLSYEQYF
D: TRBD2; J: TRBJ2-5; V: TRBV3-1/TRBV3-2; CDR3: CASSQAGASGRVGETQYF
D: TRBD2; J: TRBJ2-3; V: TRBV27; CDR3: CASNTLAGEVLGTDTQYF
D: NA; J: TRBJ2-5; V: TRBV6-2/TRBV6-3; CDR3: CASSQGREGTQYF
D: NA; J: TRBJ1-4; V: TRBV3-1/TRBV3-2; CDR3: CASSQDSTSHRLF
D: NA; J: TRBJ1-2; V: TRBV10-3; CDR3: CAISGTDVLTNYGYTF
D: NA; J: TRBJ1-3; V: TRBV7-2; CDR3: CASSLGPGGASGNTIYF
D: NA; J: TRBJ2-7; V: TRBV10-3; CDR3: CAISGQDEQYF
D: TRBD2; J: TRBJ2-2; V: TRBV5-4; CDR3: CASSFGTSGLLSGELFF
D: TRBD1; J: TRBJ1-4; V: TRBV5-8; CDR3: CASSDRGFEANEKLFF
D: TRBD2; J: TRBJ2-1; V: TRBV9; CDR3: CASSVARLAVQSSYNEQFF
D: TRBD1; J: TRBJ2-7; V: TRBV28; CDR3: CASGGQGGPSYEQYF